The 32 T cell receptor beta chains listed next were all sequenced from one sample in a study of cytomegalovirus exposure and HLA in healthy donors. 13 Jbeta primers and 60 Vbeta primers were used for the PCR. Generated by immunoSEQ multiplex PCR, the TCRdb table keeps only in-frame clones and is missing some. Of around 220,000 clones listed, 75% to 85% are singletons. Specimen: PBMCs. These receptors were taken from a girl between 5 and 17 years old in good health and CMV-seronegative.

The CDR3, as DNA: TGTGCCAGCAGCGAAGAGGAAAAGGCCTATGGCTACACCTTC. This translates into CASSEEEKAYGYTF. The V call is TRBV7-9, the J call TRBJ1-2, with D uncertain. With 5 bases removed from V and 4 bases from J, the gap between germline ends came to 14 bases. This CDR3 region has 14 residues. Germline V gene sequence: CDR1 SEHNR, CDR2 FQNEAQ (reference sequence).

In its sample, this clone was seen a few times. CDR3 in DNA: TGTGCCTCCGAGGGACACAAGAACACTGAAGCTTTCTTT. Residues: CASEGHKNTEAFF. This rearrangement joins TRBV30 to TRBJ1-1, with D maybe TRBD1 (6 bases). This CDR3 comprises 13 residues. Trimming took off 7 bases at V and 1 base at J, with 13 bases between the two ends. Germline V CDR1 and CDR2: GTSNPN, SVGIG (reference sequence).

This chain links TRBV7-7 with TRBJ2-2, with 9 bases fitting TRBD2. J lost 2 bases, V lost 2 bases, and 18 bases had no gene match. Looked up from germline, CDR1 is SSHAT and CDR2 is FNYEAQ (reference sequence). The length of the CDR3 is 21 residues. The CDR3: CASSLRWGAGGSLLNTGELFF. The CDR3 coding sequence is TGTGCCAGCAGCTTAAGGTGGGGAGCGGGGGGCTCCCTCCTTAACACCGGGGAGCTGTTTTTT.

The V gene is TRBV2, the J gene TRBJ2-3; perhaps TRBD2 as D (5 bases). The germline V and J ends were trimmed by 2 bases and 6 bases, with 9 bases remaining between them. Germline CDR1 reads SNHLY; CDR2 reads FYNNEI. The CDR3 extends over 13 amino acids. Here the CDR3 reads CASSERGEDTQYF. CDR3 sequence (DNA): TGTGCCAGCAGTGAACGGGGTGAGGATACGCAGTATTTT.

The rearrangement joins TRBV2 to TRBJ1-2; 9 bases map to TRBD1. CDR3 length: 14 residues. With 6 bases clipped from V and 5 bases from J, the junction kept 7 bases outside the gene matches. The germline V gene has CDR1 SNHLY and CDR2 FYNNEI. This chain's CDR3 is CASSDRGGKYGYTF. CDR3 in DNA: TGTGCCAGCAGCGACAGGGGGGGGAAGTATGGCTACACCTTC.

The gene calls are TRBV5-6 and TRBJ2-5; D possibly corresponds to TRBD2 (5 bases). Germline CDR1 and CDR2: SGHDT and YYEEEE. CDR3 length: 12 residues. Deletions cut 2 bases from V and 7 bases from J, with 9 bases between. The CDR3 is CASSFGSWTQYF. Here the CDR3 DNA reads TGTGCCAGCAGCTTTGGGAGTTGGACCCAGTACTTC.

The chain recombines TRBV27 with TRBJ2-7, with a weak D call TRBD1 (5 bases). V shed 4 bases and J shed 5 bases, with 15 bases lying between them. CDR1 is MNHEY, CDR2 SMNVEV, per germline (reference sequence). CDR3 length: 14 amino acids. The CDR3 nucleotides read TGTGCCAGCAGTTCTCCAGGGTCGGTGAACGAGCAGTACTTC. Translated, it gives CASSSPGSVNEQYF.

This rearrangement joins TRBV7-2 to TRBJ2-1; no reliable D call. Per the germline V gene, CDR1 is SGHTA and CDR2 is FQGNSA. Trimming cost V 2 bases and J 0 bases, with 8 bases left between them. The CDR3 has 15 amino acids. CDR3 protein: CASSLIPGSYNEQFF. For the CDR3, the DNA is TGTGCCAGCAGCTTAATCCCCGGCTCCTACAATGAGCAGTTCTTC.

To note about this clone: Within the sample, other DNA sequences also encode this same CDR3. V gene TRBV4-3 combines with J gene TRBJ1-1; 7 positions agree with TRBD1. This CDR3 spans 16 amino acids. Germline lookup yields CDR1 LGHNA and CDR2 YSLEER. V dropped 3 bases and J dropped 0; count of bases not matched to a gene: 7. The CDR3 sequence: CASSQSGTVMNTEAFF. The CDR3 DNA is TGCGCCAGCAGCCAGTCGGGGACAGTGATGAACACTGAAGCTTTCTTT.

The chain carries TRBV18 and TRBJ1-5; D perhaps matches TRBD1 (6 bases). The CDR3 consists of 13 residues. Germline V gives CDR1 KGHSH, CDR2 LQKENI. Trimming took off 4 bases at V and 6 bases at J, with 10 bases between the two ends. CDR3 coding DNA: TGTGCCAGCTCACTAGAAGGGGGTCAGCCCCAGCATTTT. Its protein product is CASSLEGGQPQHF.

Notes on this clone: Other DNA sequences in the sample encode the same CDR3. The gene calls are TRBV5-1 and TRBJ1-6, with D possibly matching TRBD1 (6 bases). The CDR3 spans 18 residues. Trimming pared 5 bases from V and 0 bases from J, leaving 18 bases between. The germline gives CDR1 SGHRS, CDR2 YFSETQ. CDR3 sequence reads: CASSSSDSLSSYNSPLHF. The CDR3 DNA is TGCGCCAGCAGTTCATCGGACAGCCTAAGCTCCTATAATTCACCCCTCCACTTT.

DNA for the CDR3: TGTGCCAGCAGGAGCTCCTATAATTCACCCCTCCACTTT. It encodes CASRSSYNSPLHF. The chain has TRBV6-1 and TRBJ1-6, with D uncertain. Germline-derived CDR1 and CDR2 are MNHNS and SASEGT. The V end was cut by 6 bases, the J end by 0 bases, with 3 bases between. This CDR3 has 13 residues.

This chain joins TRBV4-2 and TRBJ2-5, with TRBD2 identical over 7 bases. This CDR3 has 16 residues. V lost 4 bases to trimming and J lost 4 bases; unmatched junction nucleotides: 12. CDR1 LGHNA and CDR2 YNFKEQ come from the germline V gene. CDR3 amino acids: CASSPAGGRRGETQYF. CDR3 sequence (DNA): TGTGCCAGCAGCCCCGCGGGCGGGAGACGAGGAGAGACCCAGTACTTC.

The rearrangement joins TRBV29-1 to TRBJ1-2; D perhaps matches TRBD1 (6 bases). V dropped 6 bases and J dropped 4 bases, with 15 bases sitting between them. Germline V lookup: CDR1 SQVTM, CDR2 ANQGSEA. CDR3 size: 13 residues. CDR3 coding DNA: TGCAGCGTGAAGGCAGGGGATCGCTATGGCTACACCTTC. Amino acid sequence: CSVKAGDRYGYTF.

The rearrangement links TRBV6-4 to TRBJ2-3, with a tentative D call TRBD1 (6 bases). CDR1 is MRHNA, CDR2 SNTAGT, per germline. V was shortened by 3 bases and J by 6 bases, with 10 bases between the two germline ends. The CDR3 contains 13 residues. CDR3 loop: CASSEQGRDTQYF. In DNA form, the CDR3 reads TGTGCCAGCAGTGAACAGGGCAGGGATACGCAGTATTTT.

The rearrangement links TRBV11-2 to TRBJ2-5; D is possibly TRBD2 (7 bases). The length of the CDR3 is 16 residues. Germline lookup yields CDR1 SGHAT and CDR2 FQNNGV. Trimming took 5 bases from V and 2 from J, leaving 18 bases between them. The CDR3 nucleotides read TGTGCCAGCAGCGATTATGGAAGCGGGACACAAGAGACCCAGTACTTC. Translating gives CASSDYGSGTQETQYF. Full variable domain (rest looked up from reference TRBV11-2 and TRBJ2-5): EAGVAQSPRYKIIEKRQSVAFWCNPISGHATLYWYQQILGQGPKLLIQFQNNGVVDDSQLPKDRFSAERLKGVDSTLKIQPAKLEDSAVYLCASSDYGSGTQETQYFGPGTRLLVL.

CDR3 sequence (DNA): TGTGCCAGCAGTTCCCCAAAGGGGGCTATCACTAATGAAAAACTGTTTTTT. Protein sequence: CASSSPKGAITNEKLFF. The genes are TRBV28 and TRBJ1-4; 7 bases are a match to TRBD1. The CDR3 length is 17 residues. Losses at the gene ends were 4 bases for V and 2 bases for J; bases not matched to a gene: 10. The germline V gene encodes CDR1 MDHEN and CDR2 SYDVKM.

In DNA, the CDR3 is TGTGCCAGCAGCTGGACTAGCGGGATGGGAGAGACCCAGTACTTC. Amino acid sequence: CASSWTSGMGETQYF. The chain is built from TRBV7-9 and TRBJ2-5; 12 nucleotides agree with TRBD2. The CDR3 totals 15 residues. Germline V lookup: CDR1 SEHNR, CDR2 FQNEAQ (reference sequence). Germline trimming cut 4 bases from V and 4 bases from J; bases unmatched to any gene: 4. Full variable domain (missing parts from reference TRBV7-9 and TRBJ2-5): DTGVSQNPRHKITKRGQNVTFRCDPISEHNRLYWYRQTLGQGPEFLTYFQNEAQLEKSRLLSDRFSAERPKGSFSTLEIQRTEQGDSAMYLCASSWTSGMGETQYFGPGTRLLVL.

The chain employs TRBV7-2 and TRBJ1-2; D is possibly TRBD1 (5 bases). The CDR3 is 13 amino acids. V was trimmed by 2 bases and J by 5 bases, leaving 9 bases between them. Germline V lookup: CDR1 SGHTA, CDR2 FQGNSA. The CDR3 region is CASSLSREYGYTF. The CDR3 DNA reads TGTGCCAGCAGCTTAAGCAGGGAATATGGCTACACCTTC.

Remarks on this clone: The junction differs from germline at one of its ends, possibly a read error. The genes are TRBV9 and TRBJ2-7, with D possibly matching TRBD2 (6 bases). The CDR3 sequence is 15 residues long. Germline assignment: CDR1 SGDLS and CDR2 YYNGEE. CDR3 residues: CAGSALPTSYHEQYF. DNA of the CDR3: TGTGCCGGCAGCGCCCTCCCGACTAGTTACCACGAGCAGTACTTC.

The V call is TRBV9, the J call TRBJ2-1, with 9 bases matching TRBD2. Germline V gene data show CDR1 as SGDLS and CDR2 as YYNGEE. The CDR3 has 15 residues. Losses at the gene ends were 0 bases for V and 7 bases for J; bases not matched to a gene: 5. The CDR3 sequence: CASSVGGGAMNEQFF. CDR3 in DNA: TGTGCCAGCAGCGTAGGCGGGGGGGCCATGAATGAGCAGTTCTTC.

This clone turned up a few times. The CDR3 nucleotides read TGTGCCAGCAACCGTGGACAGGCGACGGGGACTGAAGCTTTCTTT. This codes for CASNRGQATGTEAFF. The chain is built from TRBV5-6 and TRBJ1-1; 7 bases agree with TRBD1. The CDR3 has 15 amino acids. Germline CDR1 SGHDT, CDR2 YYEEEE. The junction had 13 bases not matched to a gene; V was cut back by 6 bases and J by 5 bases.

The rearrangement uses TRBV30 and TRBJ2-7; 8 nucleotides line up with TRBD2. Trimming removed 1 base from V and 1 base from J; junction bases left unmatched: 3. The CDR3 sequence is 14 residues long. The germline gives CDR1 GTSNPN, CDR2 SVGIG (reference sequence). The CDR3 is CAWSGIAGSYEQYF. CDR3 DNA sequence: TGTGCCTGGAGTGGGATAGCGGGGTCCTACGAGCAGTACTTC.

The genes are TRBV6-1 and TRBJ2-1, with 9 nucleotides matching TRBD1. Germline assignment: CDR1 MNHNS and CDR2 SASEGT. The V and J ends lost 2 bases and 2 bases, in that order; junction bases with no gene match: 4. There are 16 residues in the CDR3. Here the CDR3 reads CASSETRQGAYNEQFF. The CDR3 DNA is TGTGCCAGCAGTGAAACAAGACAGGGGGCCTACAATGAGCAGTTCTTC.

This sequence joins TRBV5-4 and TRBJ2-2, with D hard to call. Germline lookup yields CDR1 SGHNT and CDR2 YYREEE (reference sequence). This CDR3 spans 16 amino acids. V was shortened by 4 bases and J by 7 bases, with 20 bases between the two germline ends. The CDR3 nucleotides are TGTGCCAGCAGCCCTCACCCGGATAAAGCTAGCGGGGAGCTGTTTTTT. This gives the protein CASSPHPDKASGELFF.

The chain is built from TRBV7-9 and TRBJ2-3, with D maybe TRBD1 (6 bases). CDR1 is SEHNR, CDR2 FQNEAQ, per germline (reference sequence). V was cut by 6 bases and J by 4 bases, with 17 bases left in between. CDR3 length equals 15 residues. This chain's CDR3 is CASSRVSTGPDTQYF. The CDR3 nucleotides are TGTGCCAGCAGTCGAGTCAGTACAGGGCCAGATACGCAGTATTTT.

The V gene is TRBV7-2, the J gene TRBJ1-5; D is undetermined. The CDR3 length is 15 residues. CDR1 and CDR2 from the germline V gene are SGHTA and FQGNSA. Trimming pared 1 base from V and 2 bases from J, leaving 9 bases between. The CDR3, as DNA: TGTGCCAGCAGCTTAGAGGCCGGAGGCAATCAGCCCCAGCATTTT. Protein product: CASSLEAGGNQPQHF.

The V call is TRBV2, the J call TRBJ2-2; 7 nucleotides match TRBD2. From germline, CDR1 is SNHLY and CDR2 FYNNEI. The junction had 12 bases not matched to a gene; V was cut back by 8 bases and J by 6 bases. The CDR3 consists of 15 residues. The CDR3 nucleotides read TGTGCCAGCCGTGGTACTCGAGGGAGGGCCGGGGAGCTGTTTTTT. Amino acids: CASRGTRGRAGELFF.

The V call is TRBV6-1, the J call TRBJ1-4; 7 bases agree with TRBD1. Germline V CDR1 and CDR2: MNHNS, SASEGT. There are 15 residues in the CDR3. The junction had 12 bases not matched to a gene; V was cut back by 6 bases and J by 8 bases. The CDR3 region has the DNA TGTGCCAGCAGCGCCAACAGGGGTTCAAAAGAAAAACTGTTTTTT. This gives the protein CASSANRGSKEKLFF.

V and J are TRBV4-3 and TRBJ2-1, with TRBD2 identical over 9 bases. CDR3 length: 15 residues. Trimming cost V 0 bases and J 9 bases; bases outside gene matches: 6. Germline CDR1 reads LGHNA; CDR2 reads YSLEER. The CDR3 DNA is TGCGCCAGCAGCCAAGATGGGCGGGGGGGCATTGAGCAGTTCTTC. Protein product: CASSQDGRGGIEQFF.

The CDR3 bases are TGTGCCAGCAGTCCACGGGGGAGCTCCTACAATGAGCAGTTCTTC. Residues: CASSPRGSSYNEQFF. V and J are TRBV6-5 and TRBJ2-1, with D perhaps TRBD2 (6 bases). This CDR3 is 15 amino acids long. The ends were cut back, 5 bases at V and 0 bases at J, with 11 bases in the middle. The germline gives CDR1 MNHEY, CDR2 SVGAGI.

This chain uses TRBV27 with TRBJ2-1; D is ambiguous. V was cut by 7 bases and J by 6 bases, with 7 bases left in between. Per germline, CDR1 MNHEY and CDR2 SMNVEV (reference sequence). The CDR3 runs 11 residues. This CDR3 reads CASIQSNEQFF. The CDR3 DNA reads as TGTGCCAGCATACAGAGCAATGAGCAGTTCTTC.